These 9 T cell receptor beta chains share one sample of origin, sequenced in a study of graft-versus-host responses after intestinal transplantation. No antigens are known for them. Assay: immunoSEQ multiplex PCR; the TCRdb copy retains only in-frame clones and omits some. The sample lists tens of thousands of clones, roughly 80% seen once, with 19% in the top ten. Sequences were derived from unstimulated CD8+ T cells sorted from spleen or lymph node cells, sampled before intestinal transplant. The receptors originated from a human donor who received an intestinal transplant.

J is TRBJ2-7 and V is TRBV5-1; 10 positions match TRBD1. J gave up 3 bases and V 3 bases, and 6 bases lay outside the gene matches. Germline-derived CDR1 and CDR2 are SGHRS and YFSETQ. This CDR3 is built from 15 residues. The CDR3 loop is CASSSGTGERYEQYF. CDR3 sequence (DNA): TGCGCCAGCAGCTCCGGGACAGGGGAACGCTACGAGCAGTACTTC.

J is TRBJ2-5 and V is TRBV4-1; 7 nucleotides agree with TRBD2. CDR3 length equals 16 residues. The V segment lost 4 bases and the J segment 2 bases; nucleotides outside the gene matches: 10. Germline V gene sequence: CDR1 MGHRA, CDR2 YSYEKL. The CDR3 DNA is TGCGCCAGCAGCCCCCGGGCGGGGGATCCGCAAGAGACCCAGTACTTC. Amino acids: CASSPRAGDPQETQYF.

The rearrangement links TRBV27 to TRBJ2-7, with TRBD2 matching over 8 bases. The CDR3 length is 15 residues. The V gene end was trimmed by 3 bases and the J gene end by 2 bases; junction bases not matched to a gene: 6. Per the germline V gene, CDR1 is MNHEY and CDR2 is SMNVEV (reference sequence). As DNA, the CDR3 is TGTGCCAGCAGTTTTACTAGCGGCAGAACCTACGAGCAGTACTTC. Protein product: CASSFTSGRTYEQYF.

The chain uses TRBV6-1 and TRBJ1-1; D remains ambiguous. This CDR3 is 12 amino acids long. V lost 6 bases and J 4 bases, leaving 9 bases between the germline ends. The germline V gene has CDR1 MNHNS and CDR2 SASEGT. The CDR3 here is CASSHGSTEAFF. The DNA for the CDR3 is TGTGCCAGCAGCCATGGCAGCACTGAAGCTTTCTTT.

This clone ranks as large (0.1 to 1%). The rearrangement uses TRBV4-1 and TRBJ1-5; the D is unclear. This CDR3 has 16 residues. From germline, CDR1 is MGHRA and CDR2 YSYEKL. V lost 3 bases to trimming and J lost 0 bases, with 12 bases between them. CDR3 DNA: TGCGCCAGCAGCCAGGAGCCGGGATTTAGCAATCAGCCCCAGCATTTT. This sequence encodes CASSQEPGFSNQPQHF.

The chain uses TRBV7-9 and TRBJ2-7; 9 nucleotides match TRBD1. J lost 5 bases, V lost 7 bases, and 12 bases had no gene match. The CDR3 has 15 amino acids. Germline V gene sequence: CDR1 SEHNR, CDR2 FQNEAQ (reference sequence). The CDR3 DNA reads TGTGCCAGCAAATCGGAACAGGGGGCCCAAAACGAGCAGTACTTC. Amino acid sequence: CASKSEQGAQNEQYF. The full variable domain, completed using reference TRBV7-9 and TRBJ2-7, is DTGVSQNPRHKITKRGQNVTFRCDPISEHNRLYWYRQTLGQGPEFLTYFQNEAQLEKSRLLSDRFSAERPKGSFSTLEIQRTEQGDSAMYLCASKSEQGAQNEQYFGPGTRLTVT.

This chain connects TRBV5-8 to TRBJ2-7; possibly TRBD2 for D (6 bases). CDR1 is SGHTS, CDR2 YDEGEE, per germline. CDR3 size: 14 residues. Trimming pared 2 bases from V and 3 bases from J, leaving 12 bases between. CDR3 in amino acids: CASSFVGSIYEQYF. The CDR3 bases are TGTGCCAGCAGCTTCGTCGGGAGTATCTACGAGCAGTACTTC. Complete variable domain (other parts from reference TRBV5-8 and TRBJ2-7): EAGVTQSPTHLIKTRGQQATLRCSPISGHTSVYWYQQALGLGLQFLLWYDEGEERNRGNFPPRFSGRQFPNYSSELNVNALELEDSALYLCASSFVGSIYEQYFGPGTRLTVT.

The chain carries TRBV15 and TRBJ2-2, with D perhaps TRBD1 (6 bases). Germline V gives CDR1 LNHNV, CDR2 YYDKDF (reference sequence). The CDR3 is made up of 15 amino acids. V was clipped by 2 bases and J by 1 base, with 8 bases between them. The CDR3: CATSRLGQNTGELFF. The CDR3 coding sequence is TGTGCCACCAGCAGACTGGGACAGAACACCGGGGAGCTGTTTTTT.

Only one count was recorded for this clone. The V gene is TRBV4-1, the J gene TRBJ2-3; D is unclear. This CDR3 spans 16 amino acids. The V end lost 0 bases, the J end lost 0 bases, and 10 bases lay between the germline ends. Germline V gives CDR1 MGHRA, CDR2 YSYEKL. The CDR3 DNA reads TGCGCCAGCAGCCAAGAAGGCCAGGATAGCACAGATACGCAGTATTTT. Translation: CASSQEGQDSTDTQYF.